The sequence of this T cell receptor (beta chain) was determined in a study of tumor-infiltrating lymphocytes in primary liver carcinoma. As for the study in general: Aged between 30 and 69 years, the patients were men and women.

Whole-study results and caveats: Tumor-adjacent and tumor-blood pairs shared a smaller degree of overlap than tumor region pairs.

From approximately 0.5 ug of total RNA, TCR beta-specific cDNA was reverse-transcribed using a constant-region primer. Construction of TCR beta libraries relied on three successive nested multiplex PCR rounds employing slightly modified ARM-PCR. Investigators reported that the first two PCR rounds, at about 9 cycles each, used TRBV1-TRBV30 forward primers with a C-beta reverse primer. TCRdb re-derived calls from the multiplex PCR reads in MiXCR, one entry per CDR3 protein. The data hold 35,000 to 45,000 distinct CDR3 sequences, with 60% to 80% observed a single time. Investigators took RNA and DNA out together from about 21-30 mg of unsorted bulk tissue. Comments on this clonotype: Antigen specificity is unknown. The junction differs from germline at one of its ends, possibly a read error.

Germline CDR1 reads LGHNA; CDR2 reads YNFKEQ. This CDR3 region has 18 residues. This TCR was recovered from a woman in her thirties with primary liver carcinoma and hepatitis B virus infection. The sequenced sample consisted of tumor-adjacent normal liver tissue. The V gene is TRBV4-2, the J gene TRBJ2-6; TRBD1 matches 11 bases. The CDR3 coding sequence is TGTGCCAGCAACCCAAGGACAGGGGGCCCCGTAGGGGCCAACGTCCTTACTTTC. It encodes CASNPRTGGPVGANVLTF.